One TCR beta chain is described in this entry. One junction end does not reproduce the germline sequence, and a read error may be involved. Source study methods: Clinicopathological groups differed in CDR3, with these differences serving to build a distant-metastasis classifier for papillary thyroid cancer. TCRdb reassembled clones from the PCR reads with MiXCR. The V and J calls and clone size are TCRdb's, not the authors'. The sample has about 25,000 clones, around 20% seen once. Patients had received no treatment of any kind before thyroid surgery. This record belongs to a study of metastatic and nonmetastatic thyroid tumors. The source material was blood. The receptor comes from a female donor with papillary thyroid cancer or a benign thyroid nodule (not recorded which). Some clones in this sample may be carry-over from other donors' samples.

For the CDR3, the DNA is TGTGCCAGCAGTGCGGGGGGGTCCGCTAACTATGTCTACACCTTC. It specifies CASSAGGSANYVYTF. The chain links TRBV6-4 to TRBJ1-2, with a tentative D call TRBD1 (5 bases). From germline, CDR1 is MRHNA and CDR2 SNTAGT. CDR3 length equals 15 residues.